Sequencing of this T cell receptor (beta chain) was carried out in a study of T-cell reconstitution after alpha-beta-depleted transplantation in children. General study findings and limits: The authors attributed T-cell counts and diversity one year after transplant mostly to newly produced T cells. The origin of high day-60 TCRbeta diversity in some patients lay in surviving recipient T cells and thymic progenitors.

This clonotype occurred many times. What it recognizes is unknown. Researchers prepared the TCRbeta library using unique molecular identifiers, the study reports. TCRdb passed the PCR reads through MiXCR, listing each CDR3 protein once. Of 220,000 or so distinct CDR3 sequences in the sample, approximately 8.9% are singletons; the top ten hold under 8%. V was pared by 9 bases and J by 2 bases, with 5 bases of the junction left unmatched. The CDR3 has 13 residues. The germline CDR1 and CDR2 sequences are KGHDR and SFDVKD. The rearrangement joins TRBV24-1 to TRBJ1-1; 7 nucleotides match TRBD1. Sequencing used PBMCs, mostly from graft donor cells, obtained 180 days after TCRalphabeta/CD19-depleted stem cell transplant. The TCR originated in a male patient aged 10-17 years who had a stem cell transplant for acute lymphoblastic leukemia, so the T cells may come from the graft donor. This chain's CDR3 is CATSRTGNTEAFF. The CDR3, as DNA: TGTGCCACCTCCCGGACAGGTAACACTGAAGCTTTCTTT.